The source of this T cell receptor (beta chain) is a study of CD8 T cells in Susac syndrome. V was clipped by 6 bases and J by 8 bases; unmatched bases: 5. The germline gives CDR1 DFQATT, CDR2 SNEGSKA (reference sequence). The CDR3 contains 11 residues. With random hexamers, 0.5 to 1 ug RNA was reverse transcribed. TCRdb reprocessed the immunoSEQ multiplex PCR reads with MiXCR, giving one entry per CDR3 protein. The repertoire holds about 180,000 distinct CDR3 sequences, approximately 94% seen once, with 0.093% in the top ten. V is TRBV20-1 and J is TRBJ1-1, with 8 bases matching TRBD1. What was sequenced was CD4+ T cells from PBMCs. The source of this sequence is a human donor with multiple sclerosis. DNA of the CDR3: TGCAGTGCCCAGGGGGACAGGGAAGCTTTCTTT. Its translation: CSAQGDREAFF.